This TCR beta chain was profiled in a study of T cell changes during pregnancy in multiple sclerosis. TCRdb's copy holds only in-frame clones and misses some; the assay was immunoSEQ multiplex PCR. This table has 100,000 or so clones, more than 90% appearing once. The clonotype was recovered from a female donor with multiple sclerosis, enrolled in a pregnancy study. Sequences were derived from peripheral blood, sampled in the second trimester of pregnancy.

The CDR3 bases are TGTGCCAGTAGTATAGGTCGGGTCGGAGGCAATCAGCCCCAGCATTTT. The encoded protein is CASSIGRVGGNQPQHF. The chain carries TRBV19 and TRBJ1-5; D unresolved. Trimming took 1 base from V and 2 from J, leaving 12 bases between them. The germline CDR1 and CDR2 sequences are LNHDA and SQIVND (reference sequence). The CDR3 totals 16 residues. The whole variable domain, remainder taken from reference TRBV19 and TRBJ1-5, is DGGITQSPKYLFRKEGQNVTLSCEQNLNHDAMYWYRQDPGQGLRLIYYSQIVNDFQKGDIAEGYSVSREKKESFPLTVTSAQKNPTAFYLCASSIGRVGGNQPQHFGDGTRLSIL.